This T cell receptor (beta chain) is from a study of blood T cells in healthy people across ages. On this clonotype: Its antigen is currently unknown.

Trimming took 0 bases from V and 5 from J, leaving 12 bases between them. This CDR3 contains 15 residues. Germline V gene sequence: CDR1 MNHEY, CDR2 SVGEGT. General observations from the study: Older age went with lower TCR beta diversity per million T cells, in a roughly linear way. Naive T cell percentage by flow cytometry tracked strongly with beta diversity.

A J-beta primer mix and a sample-barcoded 5' primer were used in a second PCR of roughly 6 to 11 cycles. Every cDNA was tagged by a template-switch adaptor with 12 random nucleotides. TCRdb reanalysed the 5' RACE reads using MiXCR and keeps one entry per CDR3 protein. Seen here are 920,000 or so distinct CDR3 sequences, 35% to 50% observed once, and the top ten hold about 19%. V and J are TRBV6-2 or TRBV6-3 and TRBJ2-3, with D possibly being TRBD1 (5 bases). The source material was blood. The sequence was collected from a woman in her sixties or seventies in good health. Here the CDR3 reads CASSYSGNGQDTQYF. As DNA, the CDR3 is TGTGCCAGCAGTTACTCAGGAAACGGACAAGATACGCAGTATTTT.